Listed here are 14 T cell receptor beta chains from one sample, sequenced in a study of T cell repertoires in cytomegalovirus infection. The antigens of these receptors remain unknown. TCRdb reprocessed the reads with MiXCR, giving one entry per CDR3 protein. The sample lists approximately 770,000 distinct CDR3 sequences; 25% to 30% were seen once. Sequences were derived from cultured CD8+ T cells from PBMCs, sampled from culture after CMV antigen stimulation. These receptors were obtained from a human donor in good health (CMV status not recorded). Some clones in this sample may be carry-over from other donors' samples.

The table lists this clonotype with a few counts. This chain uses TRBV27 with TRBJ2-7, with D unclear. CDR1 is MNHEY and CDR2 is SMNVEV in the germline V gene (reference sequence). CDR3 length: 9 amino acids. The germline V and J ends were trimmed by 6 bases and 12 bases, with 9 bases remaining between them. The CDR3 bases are TGTGCCAGCAGCCTAAGAACGTACGTC. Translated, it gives CASSLRTYV.

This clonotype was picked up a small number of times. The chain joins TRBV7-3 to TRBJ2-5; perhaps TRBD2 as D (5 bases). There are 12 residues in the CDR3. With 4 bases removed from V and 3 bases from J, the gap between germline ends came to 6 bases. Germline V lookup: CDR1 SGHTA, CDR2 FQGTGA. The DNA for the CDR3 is TGTGCCAGCAGCTCGGAGGAAGAGACCCAGTACTTC. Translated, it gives CASSSEEETQYF.

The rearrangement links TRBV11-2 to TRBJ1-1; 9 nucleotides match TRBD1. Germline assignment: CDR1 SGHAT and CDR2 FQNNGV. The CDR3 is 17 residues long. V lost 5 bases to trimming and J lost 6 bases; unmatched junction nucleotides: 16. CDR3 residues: CASSKYTRDREKPEAFF. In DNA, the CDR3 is TGTGCCAGCAGCAAATACACTCGGGACAGGGAAAAGCCTGAAGCTTTCTTT.

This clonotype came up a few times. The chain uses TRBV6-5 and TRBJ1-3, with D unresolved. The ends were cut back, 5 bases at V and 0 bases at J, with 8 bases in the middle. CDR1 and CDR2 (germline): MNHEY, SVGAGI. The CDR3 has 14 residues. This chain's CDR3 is CASSDRHSGNTIYF. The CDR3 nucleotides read TGTGCCAGCAGTGACCGGCACTCTGGAAACACCATATATTTT.

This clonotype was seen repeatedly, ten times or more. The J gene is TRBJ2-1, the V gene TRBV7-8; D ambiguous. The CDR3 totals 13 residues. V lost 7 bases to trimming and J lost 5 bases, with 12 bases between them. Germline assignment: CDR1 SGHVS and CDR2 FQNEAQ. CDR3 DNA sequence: TGTGCCAGCACGTCGCAGACCCACAATGAGCAGTTCTTC. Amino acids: CASTSQTHNEQFF.

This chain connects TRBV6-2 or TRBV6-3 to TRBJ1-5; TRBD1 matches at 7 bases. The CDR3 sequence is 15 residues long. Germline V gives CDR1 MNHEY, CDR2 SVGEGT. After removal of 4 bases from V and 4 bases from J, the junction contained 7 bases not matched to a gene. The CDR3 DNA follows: TGTGCCAGCAGTTCCTCAGGGGGTGGTAATCAGCCCCAGCATTTT. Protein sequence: CASSSSGGGNQPQHF.

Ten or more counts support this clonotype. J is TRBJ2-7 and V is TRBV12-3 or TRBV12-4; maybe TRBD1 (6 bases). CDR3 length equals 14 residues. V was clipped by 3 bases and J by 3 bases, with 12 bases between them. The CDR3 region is CASSFQGLFYEQYF. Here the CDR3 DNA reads TGTGCCAGCAGTTTTCAGGGGCTATTCTACGAGCAGTACTTC.

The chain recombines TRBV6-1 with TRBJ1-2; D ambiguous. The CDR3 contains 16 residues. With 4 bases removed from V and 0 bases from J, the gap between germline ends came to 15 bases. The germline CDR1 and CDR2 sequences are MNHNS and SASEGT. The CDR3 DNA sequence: TGTGCCAGCAGTGGATTCACGGATCCTTCTAACTATGGCTACACCTTC. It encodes CASSGFTDPSNYGYTF.

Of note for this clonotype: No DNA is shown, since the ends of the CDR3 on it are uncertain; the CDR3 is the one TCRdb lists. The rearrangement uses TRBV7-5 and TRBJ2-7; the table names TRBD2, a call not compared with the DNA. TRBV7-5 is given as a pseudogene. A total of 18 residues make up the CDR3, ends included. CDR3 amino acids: CISVPEVSEGPRAYEQYV.

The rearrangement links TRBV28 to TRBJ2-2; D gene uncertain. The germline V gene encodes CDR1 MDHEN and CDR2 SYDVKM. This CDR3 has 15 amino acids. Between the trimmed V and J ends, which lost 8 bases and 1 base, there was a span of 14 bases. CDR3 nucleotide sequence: TGTGCCAGCCTCGATTTTGGGGAGAACACCGGGGAGCTGTTTTTT. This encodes CASLDFGENTGELFF.

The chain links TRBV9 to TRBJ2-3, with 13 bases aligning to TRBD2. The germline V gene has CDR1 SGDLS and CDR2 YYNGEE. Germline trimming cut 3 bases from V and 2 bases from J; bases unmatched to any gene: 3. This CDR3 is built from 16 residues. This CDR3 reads CASSDGLAGATDTQYF. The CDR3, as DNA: TGTGCCAGCAGCGACGGACTAGCGGGGGCCACAGATACGCAGTATTTT.

In DNA, the CDR3 is TGTGCCAGCAGCTTCATACGGGGGGCGGGTGGCTACACCTTC. This sequence encodes CASSFIRGAGGYTF. The chain uses TRBV7-9 and TRBJ1-2; tentatively, D is TRBD1 (6 bases). This CDR3 contains 14 residues. Germline CDR1 is SEHNR and CDR2 is FQNEAQ (reference sequence). Trimming removed 3 bases at V and 7 bases at J, with 15 bases between.

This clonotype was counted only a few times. This CDR3 reads CASSSPSEQYF. As DNA, the CDR3 is TGTGCCAGCAGTTCCCCAAGCGAGCAGTACTTC. J is TRBJ2-7 and V is TRBV6-2 or TRBV6-3; no firm D call. Per the germline V gene, CDR1 is MNHEY and CDR2 is SVGEGT. The CDR3 length is 11 residues. Trimming removed 4 bases at V and 6 bases at J, with 7 bases between.

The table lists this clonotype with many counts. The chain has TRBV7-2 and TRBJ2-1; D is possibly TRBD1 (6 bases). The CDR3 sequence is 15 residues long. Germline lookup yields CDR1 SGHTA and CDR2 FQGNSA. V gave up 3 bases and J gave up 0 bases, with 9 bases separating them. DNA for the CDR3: TGTGCCAGCAGCTTCAGGGGTAACTCCTACAATGAGCAGTTCTTC. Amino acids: CASSFRGNSYNEQFF. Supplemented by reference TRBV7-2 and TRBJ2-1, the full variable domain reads GAGVSQSPSNKVTEKGKDVELRCDPISGHTALYWYRQSLGQGLEFLIYFQGNSAPDKSGLPSDRFSAERTGGSVSTLTIQRTQQEDSAVYLCASSFRGNSYNEQFFGPGTRLTVL.